A single sample is the source of the 20 T cell receptor beta chains below, sequenced in a study of blood T cell repertoires in COVID-19. Clones were read by immunoSEQ multiplex PCR, and TCRdb kept only the in-frame ones, dropping some. The sample shows over 45,000 clones, more than 70% of them seen only once. Input material: peripheral blood. Receptors were obtained from a man in his sixties with acute or convalescent COVID-19.

The chain combines TRBV7-9 with TRBJ2-5, with TRBD2 matching 9 bases. The CDR3 loop spans 15 amino acids. Germline V gene lookup returns CDR1 SEHNR and CDR2 FQNEAQ (reference sequence). V lost 5 bases and J lost 2; bases outside the gene matches: 6. The CDR3 loop is CASSPSGILQETQYF. The CDR3 nucleotides read TGTGCCAGCAGCCCTAGCGGGATACTACAAGAGACCCAGTACTTC. Filled out from reference TRBV7-9 and TRBJ2-5, the complete variable domain reads DTGVSQNPRHKITKRGQNVTFRCDPISEHNRLYWYRQTLGQGPEFLTYFQNEAQLEKSRLLSDRFSAERPKGSFSTLEIQRTEQGDSAMYLCASSPSGILQETQYFGPGTRLLVL.

J is TRBJ1-2 and V is TRBV25-1; D ambiguous. Trimming shortened V by 1 base and J by 8 bases, and 8 bases separated the two germline ends. The CDR3 is made up of 12 amino acids. Germline V gene lookup returns CDR1 MGHDK and CDR2 SYGVNS. This chain's CDR3 is CASSESGGGYTF. The CDR3 nucleotides are TGTGCCAGCAGTGAATCAGGCGGGGGCTACACCTTC.

The V and J genes are TRBV7-6 and TRBJ1-2; TRBD1 might be the D (5 bases). Germline V lookup: CDR1 SGHVS, CDR2 FNYEAQ. The CDR3 extends over 18 amino acids. The V gene lost 5 bases and the J gene lost 2 bases, with 24 bases spanning the gap. The CDR3 nucleotides are TGTGCCAGCAGCCCTTATGAGGTATCGGGCAGGGAAAACTATGGCTACACCTTC. Translating it yields CASSPYEVSGRENYGYTF. Variable domain in full (rest from reference TRBV7-6 and TRBJ1-2): GAGVSQSPRYKVTKRGQDVALRCDPISGHVSLYWYRQALGQGPEFLTYFNYEAQQDKSGLPNDRFSAERPEGSISTLTIQRTEQRDSAMYRCASSPYEVSGRENYGYTFGSGTRLTVV.

The CDR3: CASSRKGQEKGEQFF. The CDR3 DNA sequence: TGTGCCAGCAGCCGGAAAGGACAGGAAAAAGGGGAGCAGTTCTTC. The chain has TRBV4-2 and TRBJ2-1; 7 bases align to TRBD1. This CDR3 has 15 residues. The V gene end was trimmed by 4 bases and the J gene end by 10 bases; junction bases not matched to a gene: 13. CDR1 is LGHNA, CDR2 YNFKEQ, per germline.

The CDR3 bases are TGTGCCAGCAGTTACTCGACCCTGGAGGGGAGAGCTTTCTTT. Translating gives CASSYSTLEGRAFF. The chain joins TRBV6-5 to TRBJ1-1; the D gene is possibly TRBD1 (5 bases). The CDR3 totals 14 residues. V was clipped by 0 bases and J by 10 bases, with 15 bases between them. Germline assignment: CDR1 MNHEY and CDR2 SVGAGI.

V is TRBV5-1 and J is TRBJ2-3; D is unresolved. The CDR3 contains 14 residues. The V gene lost 1 base and the J gene lost 0 bases, with 6 bases spanning the gap. The germline gives CDR1 SGHRS, CDR2 YFSETQ. Here the CDR3 reads CASSLRSSTDTQYF. DNA for the CDR3: TGCGCCAGCAGCTTGCGGTCTAGCACAGATACGCAGTATTTT.

This rearrangement joins TRBV6-5 to TRBJ1-3, with unresolved D. Between the trimmed V and J ends, which lost 0 bases and 0 bases, there was a span of 9 bases. The CDR3 contains 16 residues. The germline CDR1 and CDR2 sequences are MNHEY and SVGAGI. As DNA, the CDR3 is TGTGCCAGCAGTTACTCAGCAGGCCCCTCTGGAAACACCATATATTTT. Amino acid sequence: CASSYSAGPSGNTIYF.

This chain uses TRBV6-4 with TRBJ2-3, with 10 bases aligning to TRBD2. Germline V lookup: CDR1 MRHNA, CDR2 SNTAGT. The CDR3 has 16 amino acids. V trimming: 0 bases; J trimming: 6 bases; junction bases outside the gene matches: 6. CDR3 bases: TGTGCCAGCAGTGACTCCCCCAGCGGGGGGGTCGATACGCAGTATTTT. The encoded protein is CASSDSPSGGVDTQYF.

This chain connects TRBV7-3 to TRBJ1-1; TRBD1 agrees at 7 bases. The J segment lost 4 bases and the V segment lost 5 bases, leaving 4 bases of the junction unmatched. Germline assignment: CDR1 SGHTA and CDR2 FQGTGA. This CDR3 is 13 amino acids long. The CDR3, as DNA: TGTGCCAGCAGCCCAGACAGGGTCACTGAAGCTTTCTTT. Its translation is CASSPDRVTEAFF.

The chain carries TRBV7-8 and TRBJ2-5, with 10 bases identical to TRBD2. The CDR3 consists of 14 residues. CDR1 and CDR2 from the germline V gene are SGHVS and FQNEAQ. J was trimmed by 5 bases and V by 8 bases; bases with no gene match: 8. CDR3 coding DNA: TGTGCCAGCCGGGAGCGGGGGGGCCTGGAGACCCAGTACTTC. Translation: CASRERGGLETQYF.

This chain links TRBV27 with TRBJ1-6, with 9 positions matching TRBD1. Germline CDR1 is MNHEY and CDR2 is SMNVEV (reference sequence). The CDR3 is 14 residues long. V was clipped by 6 bases and J by 5 bases; unmatched bases: 2. The CDR3 reads CASSGQGNNSPLHF. For the CDR3, the DNA is TGTGCCAGCAGCGGACAGGGGAATAATTCACCCCTCCACTTT.

The rearrangement joins TRBV29-1 to TRBJ2-4; perhaps TRBD2 as D (5 bases). Germline CDR1 and CDR2: SQVTM and ANQGSEA. Trimming took 6 bases from V and 8 from J, leaving 20 bases between them. The length of the CDR3 is 14 residues. The CDR3, as DNA: TGCAGCGTGCGAGAGACGGGCTTGCGGGACATTCAGTACTTC. Protein sequence: CSVRETGLRDIQYF.

This chain links TRBV27 with TRBJ2-3, with D possibly TRBD2 on 5 matching bases. The V gene's germline CDR1 is MNHEY and CDR2 SMNVEV (reference sequence). The V end was cut by 2 bases, the J end by 4 bases, with 10 bases between. The CDR3 is made up of 14 amino acids. The CDR3 DNA follows: TGTGCCAGCAGTTTAGCGGACTCCGCAGATACGCAGTATTTT. Its translation: CASSLADSADTQYF.

The chain combines TRBV7-8 with TRBJ2-7; D not certain. Germline CDR1 SGHVS, CDR2 FQNEAQ. The CDR3 sequence is 14 residues long. V was clipped by 0 bases and J by 2 bases, with 8 bases between them. DNA for the CDR3: TGTGCCAGCAGCTTAGCGAATGGCCCCTACGAGCAGTACTTC. Residues: CASSLANGPYEQYF.

This chain uses TRBV11-2 with TRBJ2-2, with D unclear. The germline V gene has CDR1 SGHAT and CDR2 FQNNGV. The CDR3 runs to 13 residues. V lost 1 base, J lost 6 bases, and 6 bases lay in between. The CDR3 here is CASSLVSPGELFF. The CDR3 bases are TGTGCCAGCAGCTTAGTTTCTCCCGGGGAGCTGTTTTTT.

The chain couples TRBV6-5 to TRBJ2-1, with D perhaps TRBD2 (6 bases). The CDR3 spans 13 residues. V was cut by 6 bases and J by 8 bases, with 14 bases left in between. Germline V gives CDR1 MNHEY, CDR2 SVGAGI. This CDR3 reads CASRGIAVDEQFF. The DNA for the CDR3 is TGTGCCAGCAGGGGGATAGCGGTTGATGAGCAGTTCTTC.

The chain joins TRBV5-5 to TRBJ1-1; 11 nucleotides align to TRBD1. Trimming took 4 bases from V and 1 from J; bases not matched to a gene: 9. The CDR3 extends over 17 amino acids. CDR1 is SGHKS, CDR2 YYEKEE, per germline (reference sequence). CDR3 amino acids: CASSGQGAGDWNTEAFF. The CDR3 region has the DNA TGTGCCAGCAGCGGACAGGGGGCCGGGGACTGGAACACTGAAGCTTTCTTT. Supplemented by reference TRBV5-5 and TRBJ1-1, the full variable domain reads DAGVTQSPTHLIKTRGQQVTLRCSPISGHKSVSWYQQVLGQGPQFIFQYYEKEERGRGNFPDRFSARQFPNYSSELNVNALLLGDSALYLCASSGQGAGDWNTEAFFGQGTRLTVV.

The chain's CDR3 is CATSRDPRDTQYF. DNA of the CDR3: TGTGCCACCAGCAGAGATCCTAGAGATACGCAGTATTTT. The V call is TRBV15, the J call TRBJ2-3; the D is unclear. Germline V gene lookup returns CDR1 LNHNV and CDR2 YYDKDF (reference sequence). This CDR3 is built from 13 residues. Between the trimmed V and J ends, which lost 0 bases and 5 bases, there was a span of 6 bases.

CDR3 amino acids: CASLPDRANSPLHF. The CDR3 nucleotides are TGTGCCAGCTTACCGGACAGGGCTAATTCACCCCTCCACTTT. The chain links TRBV7-9 to TRBJ1-6, with 8 nucleotides matching TRBD1. Per germline, CDR1 SEHNR and CDR2 FQNEAQ (reference sequence). Trimming at V came to 8 bases and at J to 6 bases, leaving 6 bases not matched to a gene. The CDR3 totals 14 residues.

The chain has TRBV4-2 and TRBJ2-3, with a tentative D call TRBD2 (5 bases). Trimming took 4 bases from V and 0 from J, leaving 11 bases between them. The CDR3 extends over 15 amino acids. Germline assignment: CDR1 LGHNA and CDR2 YNFKEQ. The CDR3 coding sequence is TGTGCCAGCAGCCTTCTCCGGACTAGCACAGATACGCAGTATTTT. This sequence encodes CASSLLRTSTDTQYF.